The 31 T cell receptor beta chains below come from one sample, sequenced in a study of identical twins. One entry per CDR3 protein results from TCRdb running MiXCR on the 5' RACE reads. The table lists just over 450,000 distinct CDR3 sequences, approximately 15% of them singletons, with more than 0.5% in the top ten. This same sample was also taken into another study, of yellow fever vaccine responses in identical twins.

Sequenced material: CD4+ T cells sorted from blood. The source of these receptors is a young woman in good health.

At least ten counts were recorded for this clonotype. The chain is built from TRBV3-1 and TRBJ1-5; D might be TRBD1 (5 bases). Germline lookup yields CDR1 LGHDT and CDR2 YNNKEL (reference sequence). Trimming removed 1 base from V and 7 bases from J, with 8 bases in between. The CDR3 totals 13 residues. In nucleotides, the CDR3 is TGTGCCAGCAGCCAAGGGGGGGGGCAGCCCCAGCATTTT. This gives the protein CASSQGGGQPQHF. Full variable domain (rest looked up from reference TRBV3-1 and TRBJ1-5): DTAVSQTPKYLVTQMGNDKSIKCEQNLGHDTMYWYKQDSKKFLKIMFSYNNKELIINETVPNRFSPKSPDKAHLNLHINSLELGDSAVYFCASSQGGGQPQHFGDGTRLSIL.

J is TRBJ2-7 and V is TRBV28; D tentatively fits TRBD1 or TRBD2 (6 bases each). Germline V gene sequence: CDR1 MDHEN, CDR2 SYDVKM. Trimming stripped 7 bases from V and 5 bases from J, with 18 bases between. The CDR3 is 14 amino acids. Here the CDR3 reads CASIARGPGHEQYF. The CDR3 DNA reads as TGTGCCAGCATCGCCCGGGGGCCCGGGCACGAGCAGTACTTC.

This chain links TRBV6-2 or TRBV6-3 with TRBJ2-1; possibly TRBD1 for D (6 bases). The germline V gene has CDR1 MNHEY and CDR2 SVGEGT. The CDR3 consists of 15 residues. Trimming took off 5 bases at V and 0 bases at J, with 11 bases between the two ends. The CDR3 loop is CASSLQGVSYNEQFF. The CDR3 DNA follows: TGTGCCAGCAGTCTACAGGGTGTCTCCTACAATGAGCAGTTCTTC.

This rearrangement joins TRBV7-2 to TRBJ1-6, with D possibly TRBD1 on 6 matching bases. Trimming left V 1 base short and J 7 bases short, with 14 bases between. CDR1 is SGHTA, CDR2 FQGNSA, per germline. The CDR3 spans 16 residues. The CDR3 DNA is TGTGCCAGCAGCTTAGTAACAGGGACCGCGAATTCACCCCTCCACTTT. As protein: CASSLVTGTANSPLHF.

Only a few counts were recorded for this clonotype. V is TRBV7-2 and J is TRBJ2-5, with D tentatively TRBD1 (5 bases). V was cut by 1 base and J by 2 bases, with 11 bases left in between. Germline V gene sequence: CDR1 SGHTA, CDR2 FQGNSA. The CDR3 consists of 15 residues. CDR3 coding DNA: TGTGCCAGCAGCTTAGGACAGTTACTACAAGAGACCCAGTACTTC. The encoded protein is CASSLGQLLQETQYF.

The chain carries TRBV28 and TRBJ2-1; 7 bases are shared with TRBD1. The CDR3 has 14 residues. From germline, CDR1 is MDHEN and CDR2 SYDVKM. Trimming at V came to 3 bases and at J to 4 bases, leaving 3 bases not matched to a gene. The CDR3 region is CASSLTGRYNEQFF. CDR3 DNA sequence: TGTGCCAGCAGTTTGACAGGGCGATACAATGAGCAGTTCTTC.

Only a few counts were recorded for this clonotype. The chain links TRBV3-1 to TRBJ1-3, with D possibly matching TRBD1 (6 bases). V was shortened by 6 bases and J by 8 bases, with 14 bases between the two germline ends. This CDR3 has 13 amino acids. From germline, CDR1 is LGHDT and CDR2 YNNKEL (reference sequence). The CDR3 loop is CASSRQAADTIYF. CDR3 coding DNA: TGTGCCAGCAGTCGACAGGCCGCCGACACCATATATTTT. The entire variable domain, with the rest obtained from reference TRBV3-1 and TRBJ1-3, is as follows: DTAVSQTPKYLVTQMGNDKSIKCEQNLGHDTMYWYKQDSKKFLKIMFSYNNKELIINETVPNRFSPKSPDKAHLNLHINSLELGDSAVYFCASSRQAADTIYFGEGSWLTVV.

CDR3 bases: TGCGCCAGCAATTCCGGACAGGGCCGAATGGAGACCCAGTACTTC. Translation: CASNSGQGRMETQYF. The chain joins TRBV5-1 to TRBJ2-5; TRBD1 matches at 8 bases. The CDR3 covers 15 residues. J lost 5 bases, V lost 6 bases, and 12 bases had no gene match. The germline V gene encodes CDR1 SGHRS and CDR2 YFSETQ.

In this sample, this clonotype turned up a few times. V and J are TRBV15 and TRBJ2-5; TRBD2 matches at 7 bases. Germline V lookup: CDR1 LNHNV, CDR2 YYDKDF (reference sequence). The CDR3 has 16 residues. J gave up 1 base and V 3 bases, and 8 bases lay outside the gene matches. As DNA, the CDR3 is TGTGCCACCAGCAGCAGAAAGCGGGGCCCCCAAGAGACCCAGTACTTC. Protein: CATSSRKRGPQETQYF. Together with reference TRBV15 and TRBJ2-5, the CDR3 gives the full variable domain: DAMVIQNPRYQVTQFGKPVTLSCSQTLNHNVMYWYQQKSSQAPKLLFHYYDKDFNNEADTPDNFQSRRPNTSFCFLDIRSPGLGDTAMYLCATSSRKRGPQETQYFGPGTRLLVL.

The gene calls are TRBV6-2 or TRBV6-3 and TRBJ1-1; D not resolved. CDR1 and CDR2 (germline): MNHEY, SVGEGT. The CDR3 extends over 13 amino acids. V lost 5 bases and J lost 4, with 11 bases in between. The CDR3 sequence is CASSRAPVTEAFF. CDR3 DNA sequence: TGTGCCAGCAGTAGGGCCCCAGTCACTGAAGCTTTCTTT.

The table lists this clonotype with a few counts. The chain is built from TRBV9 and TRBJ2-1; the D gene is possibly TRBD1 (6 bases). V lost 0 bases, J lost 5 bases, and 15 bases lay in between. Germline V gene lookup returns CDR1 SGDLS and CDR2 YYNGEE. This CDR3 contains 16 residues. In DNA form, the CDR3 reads TGTGCCAGCAGCGTAGAACTACAGGGAATTGACAATGAGCAGTTCTTC. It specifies CASSVELQGIDNEQFF.

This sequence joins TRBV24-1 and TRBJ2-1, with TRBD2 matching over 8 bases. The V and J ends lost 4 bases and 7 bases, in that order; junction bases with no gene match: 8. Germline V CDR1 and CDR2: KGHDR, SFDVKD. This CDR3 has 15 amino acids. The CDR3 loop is CATSEVSGTRNEQFF. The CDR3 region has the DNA TGTGCCACCAGTGAAGTTAGCGGGACGAGAAATGAGCAGTTCTTC.

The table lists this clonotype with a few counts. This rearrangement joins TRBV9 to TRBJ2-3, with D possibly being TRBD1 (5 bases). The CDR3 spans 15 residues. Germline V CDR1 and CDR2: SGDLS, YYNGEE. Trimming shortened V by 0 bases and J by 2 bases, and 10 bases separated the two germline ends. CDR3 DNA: TGTGCCAGCAGCGTAGAGGCCAGGGCCACAGATACGCAGTATTTT. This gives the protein CASSVEARATDTQYF.

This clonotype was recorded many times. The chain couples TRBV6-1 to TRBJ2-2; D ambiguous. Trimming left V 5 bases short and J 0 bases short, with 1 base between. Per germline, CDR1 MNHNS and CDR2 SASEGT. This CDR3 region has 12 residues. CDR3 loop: CASSTNTGELFF. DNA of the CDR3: TGTGCCAGCAGTACGAACACCGGGGAGCTGTTTTTT.

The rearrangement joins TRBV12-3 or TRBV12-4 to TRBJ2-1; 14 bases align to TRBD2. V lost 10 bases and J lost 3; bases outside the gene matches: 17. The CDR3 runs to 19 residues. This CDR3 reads CAIKGTGTSGSKYYNEQFF. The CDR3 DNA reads TGTGCCATCAAGGGAACCGGGACTAGCGGGAGCAAGTACTACAATGAGCAGTTCTTC.

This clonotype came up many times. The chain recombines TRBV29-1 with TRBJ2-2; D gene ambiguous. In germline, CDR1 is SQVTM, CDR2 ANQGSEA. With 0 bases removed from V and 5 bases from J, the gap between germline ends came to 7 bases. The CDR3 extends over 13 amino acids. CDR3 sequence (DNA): TGCAGCGTTGAAGATCGGCGGACCGGGGAGCTGTTTTTT. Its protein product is CSVEDRRTGELFF.

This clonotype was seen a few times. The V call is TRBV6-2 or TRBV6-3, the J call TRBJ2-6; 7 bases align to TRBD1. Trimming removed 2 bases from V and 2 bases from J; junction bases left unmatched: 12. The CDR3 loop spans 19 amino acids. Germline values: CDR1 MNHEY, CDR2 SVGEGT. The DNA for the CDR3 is TGTGCCAGCAGTTACCCAGTGACAGGGAAAGTAGCTGGGGCCAACGTCCTGACTTTC. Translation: CASSYPVTGKVAGANVLTF.

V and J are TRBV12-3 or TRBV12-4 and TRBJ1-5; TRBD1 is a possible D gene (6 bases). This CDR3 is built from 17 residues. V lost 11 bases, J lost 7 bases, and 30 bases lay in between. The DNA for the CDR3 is TGTGCCCTCAGTTTAGCGCTGGGCAGGGGAAAGGGGCAGCCCCAGCATTTT. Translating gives CALSLALGRGKGQPQHF.

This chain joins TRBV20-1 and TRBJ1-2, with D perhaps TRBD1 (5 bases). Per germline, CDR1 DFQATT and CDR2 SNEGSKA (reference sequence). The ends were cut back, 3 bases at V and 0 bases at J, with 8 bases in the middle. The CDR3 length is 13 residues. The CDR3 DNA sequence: TGCAGTGCTAGTTCAGGGCCTAACTATGGCTACACCTTC. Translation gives CSASSGPNYGYTF.

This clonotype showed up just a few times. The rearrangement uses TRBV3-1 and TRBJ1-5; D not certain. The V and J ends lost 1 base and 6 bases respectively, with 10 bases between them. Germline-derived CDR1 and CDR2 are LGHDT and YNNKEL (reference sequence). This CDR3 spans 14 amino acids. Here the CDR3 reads CASSQVPVGQPQHF. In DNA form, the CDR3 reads TGTGCCAGCAGCCAAGTCCCGGTGGGTCAGCCCCAGCATTTT.

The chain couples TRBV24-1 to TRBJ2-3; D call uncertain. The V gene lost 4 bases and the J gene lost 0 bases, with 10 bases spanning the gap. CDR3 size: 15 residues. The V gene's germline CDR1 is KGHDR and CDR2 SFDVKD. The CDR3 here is CATSEADTSTDTQYF. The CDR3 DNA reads TGTGCCACCAGTGAAGCAGACACTAGCACAGATACGCAGTATTTT.

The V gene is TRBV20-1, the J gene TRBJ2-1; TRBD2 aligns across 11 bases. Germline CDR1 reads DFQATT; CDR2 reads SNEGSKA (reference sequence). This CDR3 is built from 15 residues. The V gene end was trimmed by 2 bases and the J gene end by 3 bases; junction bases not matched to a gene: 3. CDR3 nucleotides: TGCAGTGCTAGAAATAGCGGGAGGGTCTACAATGAGCAGTTCTTC. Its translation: CSARNSGRVYNEQFF.

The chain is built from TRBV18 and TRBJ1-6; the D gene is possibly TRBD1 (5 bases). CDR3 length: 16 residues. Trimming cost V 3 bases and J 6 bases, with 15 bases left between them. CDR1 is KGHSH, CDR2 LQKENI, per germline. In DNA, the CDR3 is TGTGCCAGCTCACCGGCGAAGAGGGGAAGTAATTCACCCCTCCACTTT. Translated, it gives CASSPAKRGSNSPLHF.

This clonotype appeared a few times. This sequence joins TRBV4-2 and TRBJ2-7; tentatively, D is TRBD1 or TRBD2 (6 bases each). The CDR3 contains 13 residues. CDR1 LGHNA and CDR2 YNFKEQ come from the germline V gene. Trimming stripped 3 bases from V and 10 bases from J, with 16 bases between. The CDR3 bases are TGTGCCAGCAGCCAGGGGGGCCCGCTACACCAGTACTTC. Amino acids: CASSQGGPLHQYF.

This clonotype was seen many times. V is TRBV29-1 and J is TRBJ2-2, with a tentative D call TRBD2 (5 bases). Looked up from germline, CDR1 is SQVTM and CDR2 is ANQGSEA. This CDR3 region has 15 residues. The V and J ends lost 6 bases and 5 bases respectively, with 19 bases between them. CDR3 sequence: CSVSLTAGGTGELFF. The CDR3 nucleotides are TGCAGCGTCTCCCTCACCGCGGGTGGGACCGGGGAGCTGTTTTTT.

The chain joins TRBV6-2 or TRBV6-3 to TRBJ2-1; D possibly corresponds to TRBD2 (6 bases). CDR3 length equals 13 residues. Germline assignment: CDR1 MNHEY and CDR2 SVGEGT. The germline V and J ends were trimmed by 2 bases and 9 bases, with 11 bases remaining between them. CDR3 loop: CASSYGTSTEQFF. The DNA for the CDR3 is TGTGCCAGCAGTTACGGAACTAGCACTGAGCAGTTCTTC.

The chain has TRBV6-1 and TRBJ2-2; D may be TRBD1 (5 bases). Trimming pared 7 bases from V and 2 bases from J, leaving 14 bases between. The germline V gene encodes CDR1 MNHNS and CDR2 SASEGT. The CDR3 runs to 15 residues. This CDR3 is CASMSQGVNTGELFF. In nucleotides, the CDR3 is TGTGCCAGCATGAGTCAGGGCGTTAACACCGGGGAGCTGTTTTTT.

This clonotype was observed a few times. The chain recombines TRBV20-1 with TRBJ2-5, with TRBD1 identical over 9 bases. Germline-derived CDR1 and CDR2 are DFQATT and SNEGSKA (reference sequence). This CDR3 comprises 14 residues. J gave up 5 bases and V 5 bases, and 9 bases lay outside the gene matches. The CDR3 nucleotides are TGCAGTGCTGGGGGACAGGGTAAAGAGGAGACCCAGTACTTC. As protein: CSAGGQGKEETQYF.

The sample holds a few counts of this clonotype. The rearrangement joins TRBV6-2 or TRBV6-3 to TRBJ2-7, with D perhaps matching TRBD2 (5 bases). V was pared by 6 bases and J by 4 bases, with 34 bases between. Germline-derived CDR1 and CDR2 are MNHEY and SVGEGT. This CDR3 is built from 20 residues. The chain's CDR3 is CASSRIGVKSRSVLGYEQYF. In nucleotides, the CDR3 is TGTGCCAGCAGCAGGATCGGGGTAAAGTCCCGTTCGGTTTTGGGGTACGAGCAGTACTTC.

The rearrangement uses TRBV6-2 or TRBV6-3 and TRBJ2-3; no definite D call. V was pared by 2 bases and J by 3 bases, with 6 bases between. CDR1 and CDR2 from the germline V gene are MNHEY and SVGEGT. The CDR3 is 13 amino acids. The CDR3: CASSYLRTDTQYF. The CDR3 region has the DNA TGTGCCAGCAGTTACCTACGGACAGATACGCAGTATTTT.

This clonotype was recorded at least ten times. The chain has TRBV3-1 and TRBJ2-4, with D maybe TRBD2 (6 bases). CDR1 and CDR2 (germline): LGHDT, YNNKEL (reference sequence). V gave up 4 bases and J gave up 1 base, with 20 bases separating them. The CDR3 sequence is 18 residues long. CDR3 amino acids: CASSPGPRLGGAKNIQYF. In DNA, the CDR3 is TGTGCCAGCAGCCCTGGCCCTAGACTAGGAGGGGCCAAAAACATTCAGTACTTC.